Following are 7 T cell receptor beta chains from one sample sequenced in a study of neurological immune-mediated disorders. TCRdb called the 5' RACE reads again in MiXCR, with one record for every CDR3 protein. The sample consists of about 84,000 distinct CDR3 sequences, 3.5% to 4.5% of them appearing once. Regarding time point: longitudinal time-point 3. Source material: PBMCs. These receptors were taken from a woman between 55 and 75 years old with multiple sclerosis.

This clonotype was seen only a few times. The rearrangement uses TRBV20-1 and TRBJ1-1, with D possibly matching TRBD1 (6 bases). Trimming pared 4 bases from V and 5 bases from J, leaving 17 bases between. This CDR3 is built from 14 residues. Germline CDR1 DFQATT, CDR2 SNEGSKA (reference sequence). CDR3 loop: CSATIMQGRTEAFF. The CDR3 bases are TGCAGTGCTACCATAATGCAGGGGCGTACTGAAGCTTTCTTT.

This clonotype was seen repeatedly, ten times or more. The rearrangement joins TRBV20-1 to TRBJ2-1, with TRBD2 matching 12 bases. The CDR3 runs 15 residues. Germline lookup yields CDR1 DFQATT and CDR2 SNEGSKA (reference sequence). V shed 1 base and J 7 bases; nucleotides not matched to a gene: 5. CDR3 coding DNA: TGCAGTGCTAGAGTGGCGACTAGCGGGGGAAATGAGCAGTTCTTC. Protein: CSARVATSGGNEQFF.

The table lists this clonotype with many counts. This rearrangement joins TRBV7-8 to TRBJ2-4; a weak D match, TRBD1 (5 bases). V lost 5 bases and J 9 bases, leaving 11 bases between the germline ends. This CDR3 region has 12 residues. Germline V lookup: CDR1 SGHVS, CDR2 FQNEAQ. CDR3 sequence (DNA): TGTGCCAGCAGCCGCGGAAGGGGCATTCAGTACTTC. This translates into CASSRGRGIQYF.

This clonotype was seen ten or more times. The chain has TRBV7-9 and TRBJ1-1; D is uncertain. Trimming removed 3 bases at V and 0 bases at J, with 8 bases between. CDR3 length: 14 residues. Germline loops: CDR1 SEHNR, CDR2 FQNEAQ (reference sequence). As DNA, the CDR3 is TGTGCCAGCAGCTTGGCAATGGTGAACACTGAAGCTTTCTTT. Its translation is CASSLAMVNTEAFF. Full variable domain (rest looked up from reference TRBV7-9 and TRBJ1-1): DTGVSQNPRHKITKRGQNVTFRCDPISEHNRLYWYRQTLGQGPEFLTYFQNEAQLEKSRLLSDRFSAERPKGSFSTLEIQRTEQGDSAMYLCASSLAMVNTEAFFGQGTRLTVV.

This clonotype was recorded many times. The rearrangement joins TRBV6-5 to TRBJ1-1; 7 bases map to TRBD1. This CDR3 contains 15 residues. V lost 4 bases to trimming and J lost 3 bases; unmatched junction nucleotides: 8. The V gene's germline CDR1 is MNHEY and CDR2 SVGAGI. In nucleotides, the CDR3 is TGTGCCAGCAGTTTACAGGGGTCTCTGGACACTGAAGCTTTCTTT. As protein: CASSLQGSLDTEAFF.

Ten or more counts support this clonotype. The V call is TRBV18, the J call TRBJ1-6, with D unclear. V was pared by 6 bases and J by 8 bases, with 14 bases between. Germline V gene lookup returns CDR1 KGHSH and CDR2 LQKENI. There are 14 residues in the CDR3. DNA of the CDR3: TGTGCCAGCTCTCTCGCTGATTCGGATTCACCCCTCCACTTT. Residues: CASSLADSDSPLHF.

There are many counts of this clonotype. V is TRBV7-6 and J is TRBJ2-7, with D perhaps TRBD1 or TRBD2 (5 bases each). Looked up from germline, CDR1 is SGHVS and CDR2 is FNYEAQ. V was cut by 8 bases and J by 5 bases, with 22 bases left in between. The CDR3 runs to 15 residues. CDR3 bases: TGTGCCAGCTCAACTGCAGGGACGGTGGTTGACGAGCAGTACTTC. As protein: CASSTAGTVVDEQYF.